This T cell receptor (beta chain) comes out of a study of T-cell memory formation after mild COVID-19. Turning to the study itself: Each donor largely had its own TCR clusters.

This clonotype was counted only a few times. Its specificity is not known. This CDR3 has 13 amino acids. Germline V gene data show CDR1 as SGHDN and CDR2 as FVKESK. Trimming removed 3 bases at V and 5 bases at J, with 8 bases between. TCRdb re-called the 5' RACE reads through MiXCR, storing one row per CDR3 protein. The data show hundreds of thousands of distinct CDR3 sequences, under 20% seen once. Whole-study findings and limits: Prior to infection, memory already included some responding clones, suggesting cross-reactive memory joined. Confirmation of SARS-CoV-2 specificity was lacking for second-wave clones peaking day 37. The study found balanced CD4/CD8 in clones contracting day 15 to 85 and a CD4+ lean in later expanders.

The chain employs TRBV14 and TRBJ1-5; D ambiguous. This clonotype was sampled from a man aged 18 to 35 who had mild COVID-19 (a few samples of this study predate the infection). Cell type and time point are not known. Sequenced: PBMCs or a T cell subset sorted from them (not recorded which). CDR3 in DNA: TGTGCCAGCAGCCACACCTCCGATCAGCCCCAGCATTTT. Its translation: CASSHTSDQPQHF.